Presented here are 10 T cell receptor beta chains from one specimen sequenced in a study of CD8+ T cells in alopecia areata (dated by TCRdb to 2016 to 2019). The library was generated by the immunoSEQ multiplex PCR assay. RNA was extracted from all samples and reverse transcribed into cDNA as template for TCR sequencing. TCRdb provides this immuneACCESS table in a form limited to in-frame rearrangements. Some clones are lacking; in checked studies, under half of them reflect an unresolved V gene, and why the rest are absent is not known. The sample includes 140,000 or so clones, with approximately 56% observed a single time. About 40% of the sample rests with the top ten. The sequenced material came from CD8+ T cells sorted from blood. These receptors were collected from a human donor in good health.

J is TRBJ1-5 and V is TRBV27, with D possibly matching TRBD1 (5 bases). Germline CDR1 reads MNHEY; CDR2 reads SMNVEV (reference sequence). Trimming took 6 bases from V and 0 from J, leaving 9 bases between them. The CDR3 is 14 residues long. The chain's CDR3 is CASRTVDSNQPQHF. The CDR3 region has the DNA TGTGCCAGCAGGACAGTCGATAGCAATCAGCCCCAGCATTTT.

Concerning this clone: The identical CDR3 is also encoded by other nucleotide sequences in the sample. The chain employs TRBV11-2 and TRBJ2-7; 8 bases match TRBD2. Trimming took 3 bases from V and 4 from J; bases not matched to a gene: 2. This CDR3 contains 13 residues. Germline V gives CDR1 SGHAT, CDR2 FQNNGV. The DNA of the CDR3 is TGTGCCAGCAGCTTGAGCGGGAGTTACGAGCAGTACTTC. Its translation: CASSLSGSYEQYF.

V usage is TRBV7-2 and J usage is TRBJ2-6; D might be TRBD1 (5 bases). Germline V lookup: CDR1 SGHTA, CDR2 FQGNSA. This CDR3 comprises 16 residues. The V and J ends lost 5 bases and 0 bases respectively, with 11 bases between them. The CDR3 bases are TGTGCCAGCAGCCCCAGGGTGAGCTCTGGGGCCAACGTCCTGACTTTC. Translated: CASSPRVSSGANVLTF.

The chain employs TRBV27 and TRBJ2-7, with D perhaps assigned TRBD1 or TRBD2 (5 bases each). CDR1 MNHEY and CDR2 SMNVEV come from the germline V gene (reference sequence). This CDR3 region has 14 residues. The V end lost 6 bases, the J end lost 7 bases, and 19 bases lay between the germline ends. The CDR3 protein is CASREPGPVQEQYF. Written as DNA, the CDR3 is TGTGCCAGCAGGGAGCCGGGGCCAGTGCAGGAGCAGTACTTC.

The rearrangement uses TRBV13 and TRBJ1-2; 8 positions match TRBD1. The CDR3 runs 17 residues. From germline, CDR1 is PRHDT and CDR2 FYEKMQ (reference sequence). Trimming cost V 5 bases and J 6 bases; bases outside gene matches: 17. Here the CDR3 reads CASSPRTGYAGRHGYTF. CDR3 DNA: TGTGCCAGCAGCCCCCGGACAGGGTATGCAGGACGCCATGGCTACACCTTC.

V and J are TRBV7-9 and TRBJ2-3; no clear D gene. The CDR3 is made up of 16 amino acids. V was trimmed by 4 bases and J by 1 base, leaving 15 bases between them. The germline CDR1 and CDR2 sequences are SEHNR and FQNEAQ (reference sequence). The CDR3 protein is CASSWVKGDGTDTQYF. The CDR3 bases are TGTGCCAGCAGCTGGGTGAAAGGAGATGGCACAGATACGCAGTATTTT.

The gene calls are TRBV10-2 and TRBJ2-2, with D possibly TRBD1 on 5 matching bases. Germline V CDR1 and CDR2: WSHSY, SAAADI. Trimming left V 3 bases short and J 7 bases short, with 9 bases between. The CDR3 length is 13 residues. CDR3 DNA: TGCGCCAGCAGTGACAGGGTAGTCGGGGAGCTGTTTTTT. Translation: CASSDRVVGELFF.

V is TRBV29-1 and J is TRBJ2-1; 7 positions match TRBD2. The ends lost 3 bases at V and 4 bases at J; junction bases unmatched: 6. CDR1 is SQVTM, CDR2 ANQGSEA, per germline. The CDR3 loop spans 14 amino acids. The CDR3 loop is CSVDLGEGYNEQFF. In DNA form, the CDR3 reads TGCAGCGTTGACTTAGGGGAGGGATACAATGAGCAGTTCTTC.

The chain links TRBV28 to TRBJ1-4; tentative D call: TRBD1 (6 bases). V lost 5 bases and J lost 8, with 9 bases in between. This CDR3 has 12 amino acids. Germline V gene sequence: CDR1 MDHEN, CDR2 SYDVKM. As DNA, the CDR3 is TGTGCCAGCAGTCAAACAGGGGAAAAACTGTTTTTT. It is translated as CASSQTGEKLFF.

This clone was seen a handful of times. The chain couples TRBV5-4 to TRBJ2-1; maybe TRBD1 (6 bases). Germline CDR1 is SGHNT and CDR2 is YYREEE (reference sequence). V lost 1 base and J 3 bases, leaving 11 bases between the germline ends. CDR3 size: 15 residues. The CDR3 here is CASSLPGANYNEQFF. CDR3 coding DNA: TGTGCCAGCAGCTTGCCAGGGGCCAACTACAATGAGCAGTTCTTC.